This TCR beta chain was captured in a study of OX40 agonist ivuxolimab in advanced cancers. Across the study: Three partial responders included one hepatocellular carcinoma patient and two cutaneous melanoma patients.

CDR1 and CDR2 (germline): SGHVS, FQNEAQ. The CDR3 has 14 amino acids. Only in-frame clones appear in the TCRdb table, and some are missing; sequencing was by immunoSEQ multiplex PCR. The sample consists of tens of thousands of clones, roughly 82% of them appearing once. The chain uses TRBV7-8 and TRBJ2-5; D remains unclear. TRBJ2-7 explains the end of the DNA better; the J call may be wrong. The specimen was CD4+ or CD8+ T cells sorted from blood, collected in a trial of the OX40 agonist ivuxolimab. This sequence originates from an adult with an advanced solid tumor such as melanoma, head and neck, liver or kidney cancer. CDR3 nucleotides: TGTGCCAGCAGCCCTGCCCTCCTCATCGACGAGCAGTACTTC. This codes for CASSPALLIDEQYF.